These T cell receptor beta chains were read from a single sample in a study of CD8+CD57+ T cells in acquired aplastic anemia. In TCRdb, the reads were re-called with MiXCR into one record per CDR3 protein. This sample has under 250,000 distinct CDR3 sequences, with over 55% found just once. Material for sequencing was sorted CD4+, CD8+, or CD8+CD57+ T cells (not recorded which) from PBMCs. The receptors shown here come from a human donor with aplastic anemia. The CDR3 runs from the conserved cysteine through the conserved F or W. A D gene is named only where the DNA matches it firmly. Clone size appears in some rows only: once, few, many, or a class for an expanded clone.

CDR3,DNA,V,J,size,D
CANSFNRDRTGELFF,TGCGCCAACAGCTTCAACAGGGATAGGACCGGGGAGCTGTTTTTT,TRBV5-1,TRBJ2-2,.,.
CAISESLDPVYNEQFF,TGTGCCATCAGTGAGAGCCTGGATCCAGTCTACAATGAGCAGTTCTTC,TRBV10-3,TRBJ2-1,.,.
CASATGRAGAYNEQFF,TGTGCCAGCGCCACGGGGCGGGCGGGCGCCTACAATGAGCAGTTCTTC,TRBV7-9,TRBJ2-1,.,.
CASSTRTGSGELFF,TGTGCCAGCAGCACTCGGACAGGGTCCGGGGAGCTGTTTTTT,TRBV11-3,TRBJ2-2,.,TRBD1
CSARPSTDTQYF,TGCAGTGCTAGACCTAGCACAGATACGCAGTATTTT,TRBV20-1,TRBJ2-3,few,.
CASSLTASGRAGELFF,TGTGCCAGCAGCTTAACGGCTAGCGGGAGGGCCGGGGAGCTGTTTTTT,TRBV7-3,TRBJ2-2,.,TRBD2
CSVDKEPETQYF,TGCAGCGTCGACAAAGAACCGGAGACCCAGTACTTC,TRBV29-1,TRBJ2-5,.,.
CASSIPGNQPQHF,TGTGCCAGTAGTATTCCGGGGAATCAGCCCCAGCATTTT,TRBV19,TRBJ1-5,.,.
CASSQVGSGYNSPLHF,TGCGCCAGCAGCCAAGTTGGTTCAGGTTATAATTCACCCCTCCACTTT,TRBV4-3,TRBJ1-6,.,.
CASSQEGGSGANVLTF,TGTGCCAGCAGCCAAGAGGGGGGGTCTGGGGCCAACGTCCTGACTTTC,TRBV4-2,TRBJ2-6,.,TRBD2
CASQGRNNEKLFF,TGTGCCAGTCAGGGGCGAAATAATGAAAAACTGTTTTTT,TRBV19,TRBJ1-4,.,.
CASSIRASGEYNEQFF,TGTGCCAGTAGTATAAGAGCTAGCGGAGAGTACAATGAGCAGTTCTTC,TRBV19,TRBJ2-1,.,TRBD2
CASSLGAGNGSYNEQFF,TGTGCCAGCAGCTTAGGGGCCGGGAACGGTTCCTACAATGAGCAGTTCTTC,TRBV11-3,TRBJ2-1,.,.
CATAPTGGSYEQYF,TGCGCCACCGCGCCCACTGGGGGATCCTACGAGCAGTACTTC,TRBV5-1,TRBJ2-7,few,.
CASSYSFIGNQPQHF,TGTGCCAGCAGCTACAGTTTTATCGGGAATCAGCCCCAGCATTTT,TRBV14,TRBJ1-5,few,.
CASSTRYEQFF,TGTGCCAGCAGCACGAGGTATGAGCAGTTCTTC,TRBV13,TRBJ2-1,.,.
CSAPGRGTDTQYF,TGCAGTGCCCCGGGAAGGGGCACAGATACGCAGTATTTT,TRBV20-1,TRBJ2-3,.,.
CSAKGGIGAYEQYF,TGCAGTGCCAAGGGGGGGATAGGAGCTTACGAGCAGTACTTC,TRBV20-1,TRBJ2-7,many,.
CSARGEGQNEQYF,TGCAGTGCTAGAGGAGAGGGGCAGAATGAGCAGTACTTC,TRBV20-1,TRBJ2-5,.,.
CASSLAHEGLEETQYF,TGTGCCAGCAGCTTAGCCCACGAGGGGCTCGAAGAGACCCAGTACTTC,TRBV7-6,TRBJ2-5,.,.
CSVIGGRNTEAFF,TGCAGCGTTATTGGGGGAAGGAACACTGAAGCTTTCTTT,TRBV29-1,TRBJ1-1,.,.
CASSLSRTSEQYF,TGTGCCAGCAGTTTATCCAGGACTAGCGAGCAGTACTTC,TRBV28,TRBJ2-7,.,TRBD2
CASSPGGASTEAFF,TGTGCCAGCAGTCCAGGGGGCGCGAGCACTGAAGCTTTCTTT,TRBV12-3/TRBV12-4,TRBJ1-1,.,TRBD1
CASSQEDMLSSYEQYF,TGCGCCAGCAGCCAAGAGGACATGTTGAGCTCCTACGAGCAGTACTTC,TRBV11-3,TRBJ2-7,.,.
CASSLDGNYGYTF,TGTGCCAGCAGTTTAGACGGAAACTATGGCTACACCTTC,TRBV5-8,TRBJ1-2,.,.
CAISRDPSGELFF,TGTGCCATCAGCCGGGACCCGTCCGGGGAGCTGTTTTTT,TRBV10-3,TRBJ2-2,once,.
CSSSYDGYGYTF,TGTTCCAGCAGCTACGACGGATATGGCTACACCTTC,TRBV7-2,TRBJ1-2,.,.
CASSEDRVTDTQYF,TGTGCCAGCAGTGAGGACAGGGTCACAGATACGCAGTATTTT,TRBV25-1,TRBJ2-3,.,TRBD1
CASSLRPSGRDIYSYNEQFF,TGCGCCAGCAGCTTGAGGCCTAGCGGGAGGGATATATACTCCTACAATGAGCAGTTCTTC,TRBV5-1,TRBJ2-1,.,TRBD2
CASSQEWIGTDTQYF,TGTGCCAGCAGCCAAGAATGGATAGGCACAGATACGCAGTATTTT,TRBV9,TRBJ2-3,.,.
CASSPKRGGPDTQYF,TGTGCCAGCAGCCCGAAACGGGGGGGGCCTGATACGCAGTATTTT,TRBV3-1,TRBJ2-3,many,TRBD2
CSAPSGSSTDTQYF,TGCAGTGCTCCAAGCGGGTCTAGCACAGATACGCAGTACTTC,TRBV20-1,TRBJ2-7,.,.
CSVELDRGRGTQYF,TGCAGCGTTGAATTGGACAGGGGGCGGGGGACCCAGTACTTC,TRBV29-1,TRBJ2-5,.,TRBD1
CASSQVGGANEQYF,TGTGCCAGCAGCCAAGTGGGGGGGGCCAACGAGCAGTACTTC,TRBV7-9,TRBJ2-7,.,.
CAISGDDTQYF,TGTGCCATCAGTGGGGATGATACGCAGTATTTT,TRBV10-3,TRBJ2-3,.,.
CASSLATPGELFF,TGTGCCAGCAGTTTAGCTACACCCGGGGAGCTGTTTTTT,TRBV12-3/TRBV12-4,TRBJ2-2,.,.
CSAKKRGNYEQYF,TGCAGTGCTAAAAAGCGGGGGAACTACGAGCAGTACTTC,TRBV20-1,TRBJ2-7,.,TRBD2
CASSLEWDSNYGYTF,TGCGCCAGCAGCTTGGAGTGGGACAGCAACTATGGCTACACCTTC,TRBV5-1,TRBJ1-2,.,TRBD1
CATKPGSGNIQYF,TGTGCCACCAAGCCGGGCAGCGGAAACATTCAGTACTTC,TRBV15,TRBJ2-4,.,.
CASSSQLTGAGELFF,TGCGCCAGCAGCTCGCAGCTTACAGGGGCCGGGGAGCTGTTTTTT,TRBV10-1,TRBJ2-2,.,TRBD1
CASRTDQTGQLEAFF,TGTGCCAGCAGGACCGACCAAACAGGACAGCTTGAAGCTTTCTTT,TRBV25-1,TRBJ1-1,.,.